The 24 T cell receptor beta chains reported below all come from one sample, sequenced in a study of shared clonotypes between healthy human individuals. Terminally differentiated effector memory CD45RA+ cells were excluded from the naive CD8 cells, which were CD45RO-negative and positively selected for CCR7. Some clones are missing from TCRdb's copy, which holds only in-frame ones; the method was immunoSEQ multiplex PCR. The table has around 2.1 million clones, more than 85% seen once. The sample comprised naive CD8+ T cells from PBMCs. Receptors originate from a man between 18 and 29 years old in good health. Some clones in this sample may be carry-over from other donors' samples.

The J gene is TRBJ2-5, the V gene TRBV7-3, with D possibly matching TRBD2 (6 bases). In germline, CDR1 is SGHTA, CDR2 FQGTGA. Trimming took 5 bases from V and 0 from J, leaving 13 bases between them. This CDR3 comprises 15 residues. The CDR3 is CASSPAGGNQETQYF. In DNA form, the CDR3 reads TGTGCCAGCAGCCCCGCCGGGGGAAACCAAGAGACCCAGTACTTC.

Regarding this clone: Likely a read error: the CDR3 ends without its conserved phenylalanine or tryptophan. Because the CDR3's place on the DNA is in doubt, the DNA is left out and the CDR3 is given as listed by TCRdb. The chain links TRBV6-4 to TRBJ1-1. From germline, CDR1 is MRHNA and CDR2 SNTAGT. The CDR3 numbers 10 amino acids, ends counted. CDR3 sequence reads: CASSDIPEAG.

For the CDR3, the DNA is TGTGCCAGCAGACAGTTGGGGGGCAGTGGCACAGATACGCAGTATTTT. Protein sequence: CASRQLGGSGTDTQYF. The chain joins TRBV28 to TRBJ2-3; D is tentatively TRBD1 or TRBD2 (6 bases each). The CDR3 extends over 16 amino acids. Trimming cost V 6 bases and J 1 base, with 17 bases left between them. Germline V lookup: CDR1 MDHEN, CDR2 SYDVKM. Combining the CDR3 with reference TRBV28 and TRBJ2-3 gives the whole variable domain DVKVTQSSRYLVKRTGEKVFLECVQDMDHENMFWYRQDPGLGLRLIYFSYDVKMKEKGDIPEGYSVSREKKERFSLILESASTNQTSMYLCASRQLGGSGTDTQYFGPGTRLTVL.

As regards this clone: Distinct nucleotide sequences in the sample also encode this CDR3. The chain's CDR3 is CASSIRGSGANVLTF. The CDR3 nucleotides read TGTGCCAGTAGTATTCGAGGTTCTGGGGCCAACGTCCTGACTTTC. The chain has TRBV19 and TRBJ2-6; D gene ambiguous. The V end lost 3 bases, the J end lost 1 base, and 7 bases lay between the germline ends. In germline, CDR1 is LNHDA, CDR2 SQIVND (reference sequence). The CDR3 is 15 amino acids.

The rearrangement joins TRBV28 to TRBJ1-5; TRBD1 agrees at 7 bases. The V segment lost 4 bases and the J segment 0 bases; nucleotides outside the gene matches: 6. Germline CDR1 is MDHEN and CDR2 is SYDVKM. The CDR3 consists of 16 residues. DNA of the CDR3: TGTGCCAGCAGTTCAGGACAGGACTATAGCAATCAGCCCCAGCATTTT. Translating it yields CASSSGQDYSNQPQHF.

This chain links TRBV27 with TRBJ1-2; D is undetermined. The CDR3 has 14 residues. Germline CDR1 MNHEY, CDR2 SMNVEV (reference sequence). V shed 5 bases and J shed 0 bases, with 10 bases lying between them. CDR3 nucleotides: TGTGCCAGCAGTCCACTAAACCCTAACTATGGCTACACCTTC. The encoded protein is CASSPLNPNYGYTF.

The chain has TRBV27 and TRBJ2-1; 8 bases fit TRBD2. This CDR3 is built from 16 residues. V dropped 10 bases and J dropped 1; count of bases not matched to a gene: 12. The germline gives CDR1 MNHEY, CDR2 SMNVEV (reference sequence). The CDR3 region is CATAPGLVGSYNEQFF. The CDR3 DNA reads TGTGCCACCGCACCGGGACTAGTGGGTTCCTACAATGAGCAGTTCTTC.

The gene calls are TRBV28 and TRBJ2-1; no reliable D call. V lost 7 bases to trimming and J lost 9 bases, with 25 bases between them. Germline V lookup: CDR1 MDHEN, CDR2 SYDVKM. The CDR3 totals 16 residues. The CDR3 loop is CASTPVSGRVMGEQFF. CDR3 in DNA: TGTGCCAGCACCCCAGTGTCCGGGCGAGTGATGGGTGAGCAGTTCTTC.

The chain has TRBV9 and TRBJ2-3; D is possibly TRBD1 (5 bases). Trimming took off 0 bases at V and 6 bases at J, with 8 bases between the two ends. Germline CDR1 SGDLS, CDR2 YYNGEE. This CDR3 is 13 amino acids long. CDR3 in amino acids: CASSVEGHDTQYF. The CDR3 DNA follows: TGTGCCAGCAGCGTAGAGGGGCACGATACGCAGTATTTT.

This sequence joins TRBV5-4 and TRBJ2-1; D may correspond to TRBD1 or TRBD2 (5 bases each). Deletions cut 4 bases from V and 8 bases from J, with 19 bases between. Germline lookup yields CDR1 SGHNT and CDR2 YYREEE (reference sequence). The length of the CDR3 is 15 residues. CDR3 in amino acids: CASSLGTVREDEQFF. The CDR3 DNA reads as TGTGCCAGCAGCCTCGGGACCGTAAGAGAAGATGAGCAGTTCTTC.

A remark on this clone: Within the sample, other DNA sequences also encode this same CDR3. The chain is built from TRBV11-2 and TRBJ2-7; 7 bases match TRBD1. With 4 bases clipped from V and 4 bases from J, the junction kept 4 bases outside the gene matches. The CDR3 length is 13 residues. Germline assignment: CDR1 SGHAT and CDR2 FQNNGV. The CDR3 DNA follows: TGTGCCAGCAGCTGGGACAGCACGTACGAGCAGTACTTC. Translating gives CASSWDSTYEQYF. Full variable domain (missing parts from reference TRBV11-2 and TRBJ2-7): EAGVAQSPRYKIIEKRQSVAFWCNPISGHATLYWYQQILGQGPKLLIQFQNNGVVDDSQLPKDRFSAERLKGVDSTLKIQPAKLEDSAVYLCASSWDSTYEQYFGPGTRLTVT.

This clone is a singleton in its sample. The gene calls are TRBV7-9 and TRBJ2-7, with D unclear. With 3 bases removed from V and 5 bases from J, the gap between germline ends came to 11 bases. The germline V gene has CDR1 SEHNR and CDR2 FQNEAQ (reference sequence). The CDR3 extends over 13 amino acids. CDR3 in amino acids: CASSLVLLNEQYF. CDR3 nucleotide sequence: TGTGCCAGCAGCTTGGTTCTTTTGAACGAGCAGTACTTC.

This chain links TRBV7-9 with TRBJ2-5; weak D call: TRBD2 (5 bases). CDR3 length: 14 residues. Germline V gene sequence: CDR1 SEHNR, CDR2 FQNEAQ (reference sequence). V was cut by 5 bases and J by 1 base, with 11 bases left in between. CDR3 sequence: CASSRRHLQETQYF. The DNA of the CDR3 is TGTGCCAGCAGCCGGAGGCACCTCCAAGAGACCCAGTACTTC.

The V and J genes are TRBV28 and TRBJ2-1, with 10 bases fitting TRBD1. CDR1 is MDHEN and CDR2 is SYDVKM in the germline V gene. Trimming took 5 bases from V and 2 from J; bases not matched to a gene: 3. This CDR3 spans 15 amino acids. CDR3 sequence reads: CASSAGQGAYNEQFF. CDR3 in DNA: TGTGCCAGCAGTGCCGGACAGGGGGCCTACAATGAGCAGTTCTTC.

The chain is built from TRBV6-6 and TRBJ2-5; possible D gene TRBD1, 7 bases. This CDR3 spans 15 amino acids. CDR1 is MNHNY, CDR2 SVGAGI, per germline (reference sequence). V gave up 0 bases and J gave up 5 bases, with 13 bases separating them. CDR3 DNA sequence: TGTGCCAGCAGTTACTCAGGAGGGGGCGACGAGACCCAGTACTTC. Amino acids: CASSYSGGGDETQYF.

J is TRBJ1-1 and V is TRBV5-1; tentatively, D is TRBD1 (6 bases). Germline loops: CDR1 SGHRS, CDR2 YFSETQ. This CDR3 has 14 amino acids. Trimming shortened V by 4 bases and J by 5 bases, and 15 bases separated the two germline ends. The CDR3 sequence: CASSQQGRNTEAFF. The CDR3 DNA is TGCGCCAGCAGCCAACAGGGCAGGAATACTGAAGCTTTCTTT.

CDR3 sequence: CATSRDWRERKSSYNEQFF. The DNA for the CDR3 is TGTGCCACCAGCAGAGATTGGAGGGAGCGGAAGAGCTCCTACAATGAGCAGTTCTTC. V is TRBV15 and J is TRBJ2-1, with a tentative D call TRBD2 (6 bases). CDR3 size: 19 residues. Germline lookup yields CDR1 LNHNV and CDR2 YYDKDF (reference sequence). The ends were cut back, 0 bases at V and 0 bases at J, with 18 bases in the middle. The whole variable domain, filled in from reference TRBV15 and TRBJ2-1, reads DAMVIQNPRYQVTQFGKPVTLSCSQTLNHNVMYWYQQKSSQAPKLLFHYYDKDFNNEADTPDNFQSRRPNTSFCFLDIRSPGLGDTAMYLCATSRDWRERKSSYNEQFFGPGTRLTVL.

The gene calls are TRBV7-9 and TRBJ2-2; TRBD2 matches 7 bases. Germline values: CDR1 SEHNR, CDR2 FQNEAQ (reference sequence). The trim removed 5 bases at V and 1 base at J, leaving 7 bases unmatched. CDR3 length: 16 residues. The CDR3 DNA is TGTGCCAGCAGCCCATCACGCGGGAGGAACACCGGGGAGCTGTTTTTT. Protein sequence: CASSPSRGRNTGELFF.

This sequence joins TRBV16 and TRBJ2-1; no definite D call. CDR3 size: 12 residues. Between the trimmed V and J ends, which lost 0 bases and 7 bases, there was a span of 4 bases. CDR1 and CDR2 from the germline V gene are KGHSY and FQNENV. The DNA for the CDR3 is TGTGCCAGCAGCCAATCGTGGAATGAGCAGTTCTTC. It specifies CASSQSWNEQFF.

The rearrangement uses TRBV5-8 and TRBJ2-3, with 9 bases aligning to TRBD2. CDR3 length: 19 amino acids. After removal of 0 bases from V and 2 bases from J, the junction contained 13 bases not matched to a gene. The germline gives CDR1 SGHTS, CDR2 YDEGEE. The CDR3 DNA reads TGTGCCAGCAGCTTGGGACTCCTAGCGGGACTACCCATCACAGATACGCAGTATTTT. Translating gives CASSLGLLAGLPITDTQYF.

The chain links TRBV5-8 to TRBJ1-2; 7 bases align to TRBD1. Germline V CDR1 and CDR2: SGHTS, YDEGEE. CDR3 length: 14 amino acids. Trimming cost V 2 bases and J 3 bases; bases outside gene matches: 4. The CDR3 spells CASSFETGHYGYTF. In DNA, the CDR3 is TGTGCCAGCAGCTTTGAGACAGGGCACTATGGCTACACCTTC. Together with reference TRBV5-8 and TRBJ1-2, the CDR3 gives the full variable domain: EAGVTQSPTHLIKTRGQQATLRCSPISGHTSVYWYQQALGLGLQFLLWYDEGEERNRGNFPPRFSGRQFPNYSSELNVNALELEDSALYLCASSFETGHYGYTFGSGTRLTVV.

V gene TRBV4-3 combines with J gene TRBJ2-3; 8 bases are a match to TRBD2. This CDR3 is built from 15 residues. Looked up from germline, CDR1 is LGHNA and CDR2 is YSLEER. The trim removed 5 bases at V and 6 bases at J, leaving 10 bases unmatched. The DNA for the CDR3 is TGCGCCAGCAGCGAAAATCTAGCGGGTTGGGATACGCAGTATTTT. Amino acid sequence: CASSENLAGWDTQYF.

This clone was seen only a few times. Distinct nucleotide sequences in the sample also encode this CDR3. V is TRBV28 and J is TRBJ1-1, with D maybe TRBD1 (6 bases). Germline V gene sequence: CDR1 MDHEN, CDR2 SYDVKM. This CDR3 has 13 residues. V lost 6 bases to trimming and J lost 1 base, with 9 bases between them. CDR3 in amino acids: CASRTTGNTEAFF. CDR3 in DNA: TGTGCCAGCAGGACGACAGGGAACACTGAAGCTTTCTTT.

The chain combines TRBV2 with TRBJ1-4; D possibly corresponds to TRBD1 (5 bases). V dropped 4 bases and J dropped 8 bases, with 11 bases sitting between them. Germline-derived CDR1 and CDR2 are SNHLY and FYNNEI. CDR3 length: 13 residues. For the CDR3, the DNA is TGTGCCAGCAGTGCAGGGATCGGCGAAAAACTGTTTTTT. It is translated as CASSAGIGEKLFF.